These T cell receptor beta chains were read from a single sample in a study of beta chain features in type 1 diabetes. TCRdb keeps only in-frame clones here, not all; method: immunoSEQ multiplex PCR. The top ten clones hold under 0.055% of a sample with about 350,000 clones, around a fifth of them seen once. Sequenced sample: naive CD4+ T cells from blood. These receptors originate from a woman in her late teens or twenties in good health. Each CDR3 is given with its conserved first and last residue. The D gene is left open where the match is weak. Only part of the rows carry a size: once, few, many, or a class if the clone is expanded.

d_call: .
v_call: TRBV5-6
j_call: TRBJ2-2
clone_size: .
cdr3_nt: TGTGCCAGCAGACCTAGCCCGGGGACCGGGGAGCTGTTTTTT
cdr3_aa: CASRPSPGTGELFF

d_call: .
v_call: TRBV29-1
j_call: TRBJ1-1
clone_size: .
cdr3_nt: TGCAGCGTTGTAACCAGGAACACTGAAGCTTTCTTT
cdr3_aa: CSVVTRNTEAFF

d_call: .
v_call: TRBV19
j_call: TRBJ2-5
clone_size: few
cdr3_nt: TGTGCCAGTAAGGCCAGCGGCAAAGAGACCCAGTACTTC
cdr3_aa: CASKASGKETQYF

d_call: TRBD1
v_call: TRBV4-1
j_call: TRBJ2-7
clone_size: .
cdr3_nt: TGCGCCAGCAGCCTGCATAGGACAGGCCCCTACGAGCAGTACTTC
cdr3_aa: CASSLHRTGPYEQYF

d_call: .
v_call: TRBV29-1
j_call: TRBJ1-1
clone_size: once
cdr3_nt: TGCAGCGTTGTCGGACCCCCGGGGAGCACTGAAGCTTTCTTT
cdr3_aa: CSVVGPPGSTEAFF

d_call: .
v_call: TRBV9
j_call: TRBJ2-5
clone_size: few
cdr3_nt: TGTGCCAGCAGCCAGTCTTTAGCGTCGGAGGCAGAGACCCAGTACTTC
cdr3_aa: CASSQSLASEAETQYF

d_call: TRBD2
v_call: TRBV18
j_call: TRBJ2-1
clone_size: .
cdr3_nt: TGTGCCAGCTCACCGACTAGCGATGAGCAGTTCTTC
cdr3_aa: CASSPTSDEQFF

d_call: TRBD2
v_call: TRBV18
j_call: TRBJ2-1
clone_size: .
cdr3_nt: TGTGCCAGCGCCGGGGGACTAGACTATGAGCAGTTCTTC
cdr3_aa: CASAGGLDYEQFF

d_call: TRBD1
v_call: TRBV9
j_call: TRBJ1-2
clone_size: few
cdr3_nt: TGTGCCAGCAGCCTAGGGGGACAGGGGACGTACTACACCTTC
cdr3_aa: CASSLGGQGTYYTF

d_call: .
v_call: TRBV28
j_call: TRBJ2-3
clone_size: few
cdr3_nt: TGTGCCAGCACGGCGGCAGGGTTATGGGCAGATACGCAGTATTTT
cdr3_aa: CASTAAGLWADTQYF

d_call: TRBD1
v_call: TRBV7-3
j_call: TRBJ2-3
clone_size: few
cdr3_nt: TGTGCCAGCAGCCTACGACAGGGGGAATTGGATACGCAGTATTTT
cdr3_aa: CASSLRQGELDTQYF

d_call: TRBD1
v_call: TRBV7-8
j_call: TRBJ1-5
clone_size: .
cdr3_nt: TGTGCCTCCCGAGGGGGCCGCTATGATCAGCCCCAGCATTTT
cdr3_aa: CASRGGRYDQPQHF

d_call: .
v_call: TRBV30
j_call: TRBJ2-1
clone_size: few
cdr3_nt: TGTGCCTGGAGTGTACTCGAGCAGTTCTTC
cdr3_aa: CAWSVLEQFF

d_call: TRBD2
v_call: TRBV9
j_call: TRBJ2-3
clone_size: .
cdr3_nt: TGTGCCAGCAGCGTTACGACTAGCGGGAGAGGTACAGATACGCAGTATTTT
cdr3_aa: CASSVTTSGRGTDTQYF

d_call: TRBD2
v_call: TRBV9
j_call: TRBJ2-5
clone_size: .
cdr3_nt: TGTGCCAGCTTGAAGCGGGGGAAGGAGACCCAGTACTTC
cdr3_aa: CASLKRGKETQYF

d_call: TRBD1
v_call: TRBV29-1
j_call: TRBJ2-7
clone_size: .
cdr3_nt: TGCAGCGCGGGACAGGGGATCGGTCGCTACGAGCAGTACTTC
cdr3_aa: CSAGQGIGRYEQYF

d_call: TRBD2
v_call: TRBV11-2
j_call: TRBJ2-3
clone_size: .
cdr3_nt: TGTGCCAGCAGCAGACTAGCGGGAGATGTAACAGATACGCAGTATTTT
cdr3_aa: CASSRLAGDVTDTQYF

d_call: .
v_call: TRBV5-1
j_call: TRBJ2-7
clone_size: few
cdr3_nt: TGCGCCAGCAGCTTGAGTTTAGACGAGCAGTACTTC
cdr3_aa: CASSLSLDEQYF

d_call: .
v_call: TRBV11-3
j_call: TRBJ2-5
clone_size: few
cdr3_nt: TGTGCCAGCAGCTTAGATAGAGAGACCCAGTACTTC
cdr3_aa: CASSLDRETQYF

d_call: .
v_call: TRBV6-5
j_call: TRBJ1-5
clone_size: .
cdr3_nt: TGTGCCAGCAGCAGGGTTTTAGGGCAGCCCCAGCATTTT
cdr3_aa: CASSRVLGQPQHF

d_call: .
v_call: TRBV10-3
j_call: TRBJ2-1
clone_size: .
cdr3_nt: TGTGCCATCAGTCGGGACAATGAGCAGTTCTTC
cdr3_aa: CAISRDNEQFF

d_call: .
v_call: TRBV5-1
j_call: TRBJ1-1
clone_size: .
cdr3_nt: TGCGCCAGCACCCTCGGGGGACCGAACACTGAAGCTTTCTTT
cdr3_aa: CASTLGGPNTEAFF

d_call: .
v_call: TRBV2
j_call: TRBJ1-3
clone_size: .
cdr3_nt: TGTGCCAGCAGTGAAGGGGCGTCGGGAAACACCATATATTTT
cdr3_aa: CASSEGASGNTIYF

d_call: TRBD2
v_call: TRBV4-2
j_call: TRBJ2-3
clone_size: .
cdr3_nt: TGTGCCAGCAGCCAAGAGGAGCCTAGCGGGGGGCTGGGGGATACGCAGTATTTT
cdr3_aa: CASSQEEPSGGLGDTQYF

d_call: .
v_call: TRBV4-1
j_call: TRBJ1-6
clone_size: .
cdr3_nt: TGCGCCAGCAGCCAAGACGGCAGGTCCACATACCACTTT
cdr3_aa: CASSQDGRSTYHF

d_call: TRBD1
v_call: TRBV5-4
j_call: TRBJ2-1
clone_size: few
cdr3_nt: TGTGCCAGCAGCTCAGGGGGGACAGGGTCCTACAATGAGCAGTTCTTC
cdr3_aa: CASSSGGTGSYNEQFF

d_call: TRBD1
v_call: TRBV5-6
j_call: TRBJ1-1
clone_size: .
cdr3_nt: TGTGCCAGCAGCTGGGGACAGGGGAACACTGAAGCTTTCTTT
cdr3_aa: CASSWGQGNTEAFF

d_call: .
v_call: TRBV2
j_call: TRBJ1-1
clone_size: .
cdr3_nt: TGTGCCAGCAAACGCGATATGAACACTGAAGCTTTCTTT
cdr3_aa: CASKRDMNTEAFF

d_call: .
v_call: TRBV5-1
j_call: TRBJ2-5
clone_size: .
cdr3_nt: TGCGCCAGCAGCTTGGCCGCGGGGTACCAAGAGACCCAGTACTTC
cdr3_aa: CASSLAAGYQETQYF

d_call: TRBD1
v_call: TRBV5-6
j_call: TRBJ1-2
clone_size: .
cdr3_nt: TGTGCCAGCAGCCCCTGGACAGGTCGCTATGGCTACACCTTC
cdr3_aa: CASSPWTGRYGYTF

d_call: .
v_call: TRBV29-1
j_call: TRBJ2-2
clone_size: .
cdr3_nt: TGCAGCGTTGAAAAACAGGGAAACACCGGGGAGCTGTTTTTT
cdr3_aa: CSVEKQGNTGELFF